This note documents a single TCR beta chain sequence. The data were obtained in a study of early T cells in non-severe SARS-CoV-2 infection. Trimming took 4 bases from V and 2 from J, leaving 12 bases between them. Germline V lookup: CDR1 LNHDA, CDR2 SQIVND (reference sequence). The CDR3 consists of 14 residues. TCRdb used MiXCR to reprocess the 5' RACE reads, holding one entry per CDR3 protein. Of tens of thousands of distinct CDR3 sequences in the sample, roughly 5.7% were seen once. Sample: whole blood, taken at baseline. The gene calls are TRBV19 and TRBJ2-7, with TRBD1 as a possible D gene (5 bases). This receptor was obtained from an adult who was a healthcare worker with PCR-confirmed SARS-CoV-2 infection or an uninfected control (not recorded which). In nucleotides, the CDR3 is TGTGCCAGTAGTAATCCGGACACGGCCTACGAGCAGTACTTC. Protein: CASSNPDTAYEQYF. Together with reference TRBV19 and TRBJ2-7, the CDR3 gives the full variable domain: DGGITQSPKYLFRKEGQNVTLSCEQNLNHDAMYWYRQDPGQGLRLIYYSQIVNDFQKGDIAEGYSVSREKKESFPLTVTSAQKNPTAFYLCASSNPDTAYEQYFGPGTRLTVT.